The sequence of this T cell receptor (beta chain) was determined in a study of radiotherapy plus CTLA-4 blockade in lung cancer. Turning to the study itself: Disease control was achieved by 31% of patients, and objective responses by more than 15%.

The repertoire was sequenced with immunoSEQ multiplex PCR; TCRdb's copy has only in-frame clones and lacks some. The data show approximately 100,000 clones, roughly 80% seen once. Points from the study as a whole: Early blood T cell clone dynamics reportedly forecast response best, with interferon-beta.

Patients with chemo-refractory metastatic non-small-cell lung cancer received focal radiation plus CTLA-4 blockade with ipilimumab. A word on this clone: Its antigen is not identified.

J gave up 9 bases and V 6 bases, and 13 bases lay outside the gene matches. Germline CDR1 reads MDHEN; CDR2 reads SYDVKM. The CDR3 extends over 14 amino acids. The source is a human donor with non-small cell lung cancer who had a partial response to radiotherapy plus ipilimumab. The chain employs TRBV28 and TRBJ1-1; 7 positions match TRBD1. Specimen: peripheral blood, collected from a patient treated with radiotherapy plus ipilimumab. The CDR3 DNA is TGTGCCAGCAGCCGAAGACAGGGCGGCTCAAAAGCTTTCTTT. Its translation: CASSRRQGGSKAFF.